One and the same sample provided the 25 T cell receptor beta chains below, sequenced in a study of CD8 T cells in Susac syndrome. RNA amounts of roughly 0.45 to 1 ug underwent reverse transcription with random hexamers. From the immunoSEQ multiplex PCR reads, TCRdb called clonotypes with MiXCR, one entry per CDR3 protein. The sample yields 250,000 to 300,000 distinct CDR3 sequences, approximately 85% seen once. Sequences were obtained from CD8+ T cells from PBMCs. The receptor set was obtained from a human donor with multiple sclerosis.

The chain couples TRBV29-1 to TRBJ2-1, with 7 nucleotides matching TRBD2. Per the germline V gene, CDR1 is SQVTM and CDR2 is ANQGSEA. The CDR3 length is 14 residues. The ends lost 4 bases at V and 0 bases at J; junction bases unmatched: 3. The CDR3 reads CSVVAGTSYNEQFF. Written as DNA, the CDR3 is TGCAGCGTTGTAGCGGGTACCTCCTACAATGAGCAGTTCTTC.

This rearrangement joins TRBV28 to TRBJ2-7; 8 bases fit TRBD1. The germline CDR1 and CDR2 sequences are MDHEN and SYDVKM. The CDR3 loop spans 15 amino acids. V dropped 5 bases and J dropped 0; count of bases not matched to a gene: 6. Here the CDR3 reads CASSMTGVSSYEQYF. In DNA, the CDR3 is TGTGCCAGCAGTATGACAGGGGTAAGCTCCTACGAGCAGTACTTC. Filled out from reference TRBV28 and TRBJ2-7, the complete variable domain reads DVKVTQSSRYLVKRTGEKVFLECVQDMDHENMFWYRQDPGLGLRLIYFSYDVKMKEKGDIPEGYSVSREKKERFSLILESASTNQTSMYLCASSMTGVSSYEQYFGPGTRLTVT.

A few counts support this clonotype. The V gene is TRBV29-1, the J gene TRBJ2-2; 8 bases fit TRBD2. The germline V gene encodes CDR1 SQVTM and CDR2 ANQGSEA. V gave up 3 bases and J gave up 4 bases; unmatched junction bases: 7. The CDR3 length is 15 residues. The CDR3 nucleotides read TGCAGCGTTGAGGGCCTAGCGGGCTTCACCGGGGAGCTGTTTTTT. Translating gives CSVEGLAGFTGELFF.

The chain has TRBV5-4 and TRBJ2-1; maybe TRBD1 (5 bases). Germline V gives CDR1 SGHNT, CDR2 YYREEE (reference sequence). The V end lost 0 bases, the J end lost 9 bases, and 13 bases lay between the germline ends. The CDR3 is 14 amino acids. The CDR3 DNA reads TGTGCCAGCAGCTTGGCCAAGGGGCTGACTGAGCAGTTCTTC. Its protein is CASSLAKGLTEQFF.

The chain links TRBV5-1 to TRBJ2-7, with 10 nucleotides matching TRBD2. Trimming cost V 3 bases and J 3 bases; bases outside gene matches: 3. Per the germline V gene, CDR1 is SGHRS and CDR2 is YFSETQ. The CDR3 consists of 14 residues. CDR3 coding DNA: TGCGCCAGCAGCTCCCTAGCGGGAGACTACGAGCAGTACTTC. Residues: CASSSLAGDYEQYF.

The chain joins TRBV29-1 to TRBJ2-1; TRBD2 matches at 9 bases. The CDR3 contains 18 residues. CDR1 is SQVTM, CDR2 ANQGSEA, per germline. V was clipped by 0 bases and J by 4 bases; unmatched bases: 13. The CDR3 loop is CSVEEWASSGTAYNEQFF. The CDR3 nucleotides are TGCAGCGTTGAAGAGTGGGCCTCTAGCGGGACGGCGTACAATGAGCAGTTCTTC.

The CDR3 region has the DNA TGTGCCAGCAGCTCGCTCCAGGGCCAGTTAGGATACGAGCAGTACTTC. Its translation: CASSSLQGQLGYEQYF. The gene calls are TRBV5-5 and TRBJ2-7, with D tentatively TRBD1 (5 bases). The germline V gene has CDR1 SGHKS and CDR2 YYEKEE (reference sequence). The CDR3 length is 16 residues. V gave up 3 bases and J gave up 4 bases, with 20 bases separating them.

The chain joins TRBV15 to TRBJ2-2; D not resolved. The CDR3 contains 14 residues. Germline assignment: CDR1 LNHNV and CDR2 YYDKDF (reference sequence). The V gene lost 4 bases and the J gene lost 4 bases, with 10 bases spanning the gap. Written as DNA, the CDR3 is TGTGCCACCAGCATTGGCGCCGGCACCGGGGAGCTGTTTTTT. Protein product: CATSIGAGTGELFF.

The chain joins TRBV11-2 to TRBJ2-3; possible D gene TRBD2, 6 bases. The CDR3 is made up of 16 amino acids. V was cut by 1 base and J by 1 base, with 12 bases left in between. CDR1 SGHAT and CDR2 FQNNGV come from the germline V gene. In DNA, the CDR3 is TGTGCCAGCAGCTTAGGAGTGGGGGGAGGCACAGATACGCAGTATTTT. Its protein is CASSLGVGGGTDTQYF.

The chain recombines TRBV5-5 with TRBJ2-6, with D perhaps given as TRBD1 or TRBD2 (7 bases each). CDR3 size: 17 residues. Looked up from germline, CDR1 is SGHKS and CDR2 is YYEKEE (reference sequence). With 8 bases removed from V and 0 bases from J, the gap between germline ends came to 18 bases. CDR3 DNA: TGTGCCAGTCAGGGGGGGCTGTTAAGCTCTGGGGCCAACGTCCTGACTTTC. This codes for CASQGGLLSSGANVLTF.

This chain uses TRBV10-3 with TRBJ1-5; D ambiguous. CDR1 is ENHRY and CDR2 is SYGVKD in the germline V gene. The CDR3 runs 16 residues. Trimming cost V 2 bases and J 0 bases, with 11 bases left between them. Written as DNA, the CDR3 is TGTGCCATCAGTGAGGAGGGCTTAGGTAGCAATCAGCCCCAGCATTTT. Amino acid sequence: CAISEEGLGSNQPQHF.

This clonotype turned up a few times. This chain uses TRBV6-2 or TRBV6-3 with TRBJ2-7; D gene ambiguous. The length of the CDR3 is 11 residues. CDR1 and CDR2 from the germline V gene are MNHEY and SVGEGT. The V end lost 2 bases, the J end lost 5 bases, and 4 bases lay between the germline ends. CDR3 coding DNA: TGTGCCAGCAGTTACGACAACGAGCAGTACTTC. It encodes CASSYDNEQYF.

This clonotype was seen once. This sequence joins TRBV12-3 or TRBV12-4 and TRBJ2-7; TRBD2 aligns across 7 bases. V lost 6 bases, J lost 1 base, and 6 bases stayed unmatched. CDR3 length: 14 amino acids. The CDR3 protein is CASSERDQSYEQYF. The CDR3 DNA reads TGTGCCAGCAGCGAGCGGGACCAATCCTACGAGCAGTACTTC.

The chain carries TRBV6-1 and TRBJ2-7, with 11 bases that match TRBD2. Germline loops: CDR1 MNHNS, CDR2 SASEGT. V lost 6 bases and J lost 5; bases outside the gene matches: 15. CDR3 length: 17 amino acids. Here the CDR3 reads CASSPTSGRQRTNEQYF. The CDR3 DNA sequence: TGTGCCAGCAGCCCAACTAGCGGGAGACAAAGGACTAACGAGCAGTACTTC.

The chain has TRBV4-1 and TRBJ2-3; the match to TRBD2 covers 8 bases. Unmatched junction bases numbered 7, after V lost 1 base and J lost 7 bases. This CDR3 comprises 15 residues. From germline, CDR1 is MGHRA and CDR2 YSYEKL. Written as DNA, the CDR3 is TGCGCCAGCAGCCAAGGGAAGCGGGAGCTGAATACGCAGTATTTT. It translates to CASSQGKRELNTQYF.

This clonotype has a handful of counts. This chain joins TRBV7-9 and TRBJ2-7, with 7 positions matching TRBD1. Germline trimming cut 8 bases from V and 3 bases from J; bases unmatched to any gene: 4. From germline, CDR1 is SEHNR and CDR2 FQNEAQ (reference sequence). The CDR3 loop spans 12 amino acids. CDR3 bases: TGTGCCAGCCGGGACAGTCTCTACGAGCAGTACTTC. Amino acids: CASRDSLYEQYF.

V gene TRBV20-1 combines with J gene TRBJ2-7; D ambiguous. There are 12 residues in the CDR3. The V end lost 3 bases, the J end lost 2 bases, and 8 bases lay between the germline ends. Germline V gene lookup returns CDR1 DFQATT and CDR2 SNEGSKA (reference sequence). The CDR3 sequence is CSARGSTYEQYF. The CDR3 region has the DNA TGCAGTGCTAGGGGGTCTACCTACGAGCAGTACTTC.

The J gene is TRBJ1-2, the V gene TRBV20-1; D call uncertain. Germline V gene data show CDR1 as DFQATT and CDR2 as SNEGSKA (reference sequence). This CDR3 has 10 residues. The V end was cut by 3 bases, the J end by 3 bases, with 2 bases between. The CDR3 region is CSASDYGYTF. In DNA form, the CDR3 reads TGCAGTGCTAGTGACTATGGCTACACCTTC.

This CDR3 reads CASKPRTYPRYGYTF. DNA of the CDR3: TGTGCCAGTAAACCCCGGACCTATCCTAGGTATGGCTACACCTTC. This chain joins TRBV19 and TRBJ1-2; D ambiguous. The CDR3 is made up of 15 amino acids. CDR1 is LNHDA and CDR2 is SQIVND in the germline V gene (reference sequence). Trimming removed 7 bases from V and 5 bases from J, with 20 bases in between.

The chain couples TRBV19 to TRBJ2-7; D may be TRBD1 (5 bases). The CDR3 loop spans 15 amino acids. CDR1 and CDR2 (germline): LNHDA, SQIVND (reference sequence). Between the trimmed V and J ends, which lost 3 bases and 6 bases, there was a span of 18 bases. The CDR3 DNA follows: TGTGCCAGTAGTATTTTTGCAGGGTCCATGAGCGAGCAGTACTTC. Translation gives CASSIFAGSMSEQYF.

The rearrangement joins TRBV2 to TRBJ2-5; no clear D. Germline CDR1 and CDR2: SNHLY and FYNNEI. With 3 bases removed from V and 3 bases from J, the gap between germline ends came to 11 bases. CDR3 length equals 14 residues. In DNA, the CDR3 is TGTGCCAGCAGTGACGGAGATAGAGAAGAGACCCAGTACTTC. The encoded protein is CASSDGDREETQYF.

V gene TRBV15 combines with J gene TRBJ1-5; D is unclear. CDR1 LNHNV and CDR2 YYDKDF come from the germline V gene (reference sequence). This CDR3 contains 20 residues. V was trimmed by 3 bases and J by 4 bases, leaving 28 bases between them. DNA of the CDR3: TGTGCCACCAGCAGCCATGACGCAGGAGCCTTAACCCCTAGGAATCAGCCCCAGCATTTT. It is translated as CATSSHDAGALTPRNQPQHF.

The J gene is TRBJ1-5, the V gene TRBV9, with 7 nucleotides matching TRBD1. CDR1 is SGDLS, CDR2 YYNGEE, per germline. This CDR3 is 14 amino acids long. Trimming at V came to 3 bases and at J to 9 bases, leaving 9 bases not matched to a gene. In DNA form, the CDR3 reads TGTGCCAGCAGCGCCGGGACAGTCGCTTGGCCCCAGCATTTT. It translates to CASSAGTVAWPQHF. Full variable domain (rest looked up from reference TRBV9 and TRBJ1-5): DSGVTQTPKHLITATGQRVTLRCSPRSGDLSVYWYQQSLDQGLQFLIQYYNGEERAKGNILERFSAQQFPDLHSELNLSSLELGDSALYFCASSAGTVAWPQHFGDGTRLSIL.

The chain carries TRBV7-9 and TRBJ1-5; D is undetermined. Germline loops: CDR1 SEHNR, CDR2 FQNEAQ (reference sequence). The CDR3 runs 14 residues. Trimming left V 5 bases short and J 5 bases short, with 13 bases between. CDR3 sequence reads: CASSPGLPHQPQHF. For the CDR3, the DNA is TGTGCCAGCAGCCCTGGACTCCCCCATCAGCCCCAGCATTTT. The full variable domain, in which reference TRBV7-9 and TRBJ1-5 provide the parts outside the CDR3, is DTGVSQNPRHKITKRGQNVTFRCDPISEHNRLYWYRQTLGQGPEFLTYFQNEAQLEKSRLLSDRFSAERPKGSFSTLEIQRTEQGDSAMYLCASSPGLPHQPQHFGDGTRLSIL.

The sample holds a few counts of this clonotype. The V call is TRBV11-3, the J call TRBJ2-5, with D tentatively TRBD2 (5 bases). The V end lost 1 base, the J end lost 5 bases, and 11 bases lay between the germline ends. Germline CDR1 reads SGHNT; CDR2 reads YENEEA. The CDR3 is made up of 14 amino acids. CDR3 loop: CASSLVRGPETQYF. The CDR3 nucleotides are TGTGCCAGCAGCTTAGTCCGCGGGCCGGAGACCCAGTACTTC. Variable domain in full (rest from reference TRBV11-3 and TRBJ2-5): EAGVVQSPRYKIIEKKQPVAFWCNPISGHNTLYWYLQNLGQGPELLIRYENEEAVDDSQLPKDRFSAERLKGVDSTLKIQPAELGDSAVYLCASSLVRGPETQYFGPGTRLLVL.